This entry features one T cell receptor (beta chain) sequence. Selection for sequencing was limited to patients who had shown CD8+CD57+ cell expansion by flow cytometry. The data belong to a study of CD8+CD57+ T cells in acquired aplastic anemia. The use of genomic DNA as template underpinned the TCR beta VDJ and CDR3 profiling. TCRdb fed the reads into MiXCR, producing one record per CDR3 protein. The top ten clones hold 40% to 55% of a sample with 200,000 to 300,000 distinct CDR3 sequences, 65% to 90% of them seen once. Germline CDR1 reads SGHTA; CDR2 reads FQGNSA. Germline trimming cut 3 bases from V and 12 bases from J; bases unmatched to any gene: 16. The CDR3 totals 16 residues.

The chain carries TRBV7-2 and TRBJ2-1; 8 bases are a match to TRBD2. The origin of this receptor is a human donor with aplastic anemia. The sequenced sample consisted of sorted CD4+, CD8+, or CD8+CD57+ T cells (not recorded which) from PBMCs. CDR3 loop: CASSFQRGGGSVSQFF. DNA of the CDR3: TGTGCCAGCAGCTTTCAACGAGGCGGGGGGAGCGTTTCGCAGTTCTTC.